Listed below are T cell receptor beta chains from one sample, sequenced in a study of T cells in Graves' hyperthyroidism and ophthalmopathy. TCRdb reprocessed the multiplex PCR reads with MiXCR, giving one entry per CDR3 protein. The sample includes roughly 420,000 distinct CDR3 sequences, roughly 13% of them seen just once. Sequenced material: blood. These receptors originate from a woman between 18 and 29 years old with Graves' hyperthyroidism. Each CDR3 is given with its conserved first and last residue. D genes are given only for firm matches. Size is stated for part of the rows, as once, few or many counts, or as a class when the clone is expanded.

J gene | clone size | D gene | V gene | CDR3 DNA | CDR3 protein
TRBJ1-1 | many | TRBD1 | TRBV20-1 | TGCAGTGCTAGAGATTTTCGGACAGGTATGAACACTGAAGCTTTCTTT | CSARDFRTGMNTEAFF
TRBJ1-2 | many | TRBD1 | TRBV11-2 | TGTGCCAGCAGCTTAGGACAGGGGGGTAACTATGGCTACACCTTC | CASSLGQGGNYGYTF
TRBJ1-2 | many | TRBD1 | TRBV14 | TGTGCCAGCAGCAGCGACAGGGTTGGCTACACCTTC | CASSSDRVGYTF
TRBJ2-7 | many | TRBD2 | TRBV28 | TGTGCCAGCAGTTTGCCCGGGATTAGCGGGGGCTACGAGCAGTACTTC | CASSLPGISGGYEQYF
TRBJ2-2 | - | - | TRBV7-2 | TGTGCCAGCAGCCTAAGGCAGGGAACCGGGGAGCTGTTTTTT | CASSLRQGTGELFF
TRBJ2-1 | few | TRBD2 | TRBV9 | TGTGCCAGCAGCGCACAACGTGGACTAGCGGGGAGCTCCTACAATGAGCAGTTCTTC | CASSAQRGLAGSSYNEQFF
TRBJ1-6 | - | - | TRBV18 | TGTGCCAGCTCACCGTTGGGCCCCTATAATTCACCCCTCCACTTT | CASSPLGPYNSPLHF
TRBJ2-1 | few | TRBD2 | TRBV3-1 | TGTGCCAGCAGCCTTTTTTTCCCATGGGGTAGCGGGAGAGGAAATGAGCAGTTCTTC | CASSLFFPWGSGRGNEQFF
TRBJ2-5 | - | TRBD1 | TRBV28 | TGTGCCAGCAGTTGGGGCAGGGGGTGGTCGGAGACCCAGTACTTC | CASSWGRGWSETQYF
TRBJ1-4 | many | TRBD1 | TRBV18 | TGTGCCAGCTCACCCTCCGGGACAGGGGTTAAAAAACTGTTTTTT | CASSPSGTGVKKLFF
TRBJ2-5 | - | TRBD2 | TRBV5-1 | TGCGCCAGCAGCTTCCTAGCGGGAGGCCCCAGGGAGACCCAGTACTTC | CASSFLAGGPRETQYF
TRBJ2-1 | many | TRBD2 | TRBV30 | TGTGCCGGAATAGCGGGAGGGCCGCAGTTCTTC | CAGIAGGPQFF
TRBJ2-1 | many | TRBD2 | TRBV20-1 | TGCAGTGCTAGAGACCCCGGACTAGCGGGTTACAATGAGCAGTTCTTC | CSARDPGLAGYNEQFF
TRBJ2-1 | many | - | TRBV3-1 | TGTGCCAGCAGCACACCGGGGGCCCAGGGGGAGCAGTTCTTC | CASSTPGAQGEQFF
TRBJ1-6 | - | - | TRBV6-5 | TGTGCCAGCAGTTACATAGGGGTCGCCTATAATTCACCCCTCCACTTT | CASSYIGVAYNSPLHF
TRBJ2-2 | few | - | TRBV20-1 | TGCAGTGCTAGATCAACAGGGAACGCCGGGGAGCTGTTTTTT | CSARSTGNAGELFF
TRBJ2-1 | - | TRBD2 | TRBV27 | TGTGCCAGCACCTCCCAACTAGCGTCCTACAATGAGCAGTTCTTC | CASTSQLASYNEQFF
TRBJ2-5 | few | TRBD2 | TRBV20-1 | TGCAGTGCTAGAGGGGAGGGGGAGACCCAGTACTTC | CSARGEGETQYF
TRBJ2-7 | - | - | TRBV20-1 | TGCAGTGCAGAACCCACTTGGGGGCGCACGTCTTCCTACGAGCAGTACTTC | CSAEPTWGRTSSYEQYF
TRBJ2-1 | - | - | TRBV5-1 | TGCGCCAGCAGCTTGCCCCAGGGAGCACGGGAGCAGTTCTTC | CASSLPQGAREQFF
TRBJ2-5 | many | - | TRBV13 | TGTGCCAGCAGCCAACCGGGAGAGACCCAGTACTTC | CASSQPGETQYF
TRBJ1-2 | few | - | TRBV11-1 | TGTGCCAGCAGCCCCTGGGACACCTTTAACTATGGCTACACCTTC | CASSPWDTFNYGYTF
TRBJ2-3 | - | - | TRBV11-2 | TGTGCCAGCAGGGTGGACTTAAACACAGATACGCAGTATTTT | CASRVDLNTDTQYF
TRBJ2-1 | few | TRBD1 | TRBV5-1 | TGCGCCAGCAGACCCGCAGGGGGCGCCTACAATGAGCAGTTCTTC | CASRPAGGAYNEQFF
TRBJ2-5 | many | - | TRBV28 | TGTGCCAGCAGTTTATGGGGGGGGCAGCAAGAGACCCAGTACTTC | CASSLWGGQQETQYF
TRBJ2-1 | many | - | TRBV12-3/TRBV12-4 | TGTGCCAGCAGTTCCCCCCCATTTCGAAGCTCCTACAATGAGCAGTTCTTC | CASSSPPFRSSYNEQFF
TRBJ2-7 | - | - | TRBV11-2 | TGTGCCAGCAGCTTCGGGCAGGGAGTCTACGAGCAGTACTTC | CASSFGQGVYEQYF
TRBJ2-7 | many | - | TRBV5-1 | TGCGCCAGCAGCTTGGGCCTCTCCCCCCAGGGTCGCGACGAGCAGTACTTC | CASSLGLSPQGRDEQYF
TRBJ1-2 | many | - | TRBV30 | TGTGCCTGGAGTGTATCCAGGGGAGGAGGCTACACCTTC | CAWSVSRGGGYTF
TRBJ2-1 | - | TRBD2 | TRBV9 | TGTGCCAGCAGCAAGCGGGAGGGCTCCTACAATGAGCAGTTCTTC | CASSKREGSYNEQFF
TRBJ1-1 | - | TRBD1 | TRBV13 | TGTGCCAGCAGCCAAGGGTCCCCAGGGGGGTACACTGAAGCTTCCTTT | CASSQGSPGGYTEASF
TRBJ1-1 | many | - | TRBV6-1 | TGTGCCAGCAGCCGAAGGAGTGTGGCCCCGAACACTGAAGCTTTCTTT | CASSRRSVAPNTEAFF
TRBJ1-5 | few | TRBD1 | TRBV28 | TGTGCCAGCAGTTCGTTGGAGACAGGGGAAAGCAATCAGCCCCAGCATTTT | CASSSLETGESNQPQHF
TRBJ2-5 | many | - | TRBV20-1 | TGCAGTGCTAGACGGTGGGATTTTGGAGGGCGAGAGACCCAGTACTTC | CSARRWDFGGRETQYF
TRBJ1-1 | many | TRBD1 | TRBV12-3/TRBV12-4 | TGTGCCAGCATTGCAGACAGGGGATATAGAACTGAAGCTTTCTTT | CASIADRGYRTEAFF
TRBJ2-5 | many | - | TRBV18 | TGTGCCAGCTCCTCCACATGGGATGTTCAAGAGACCCAGTACTTC | CASSSTWDVQETQYF
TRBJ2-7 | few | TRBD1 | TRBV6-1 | TGTGCCAGCAGTGACAACCCAGGACAGGGCTCCGACGAGCAGTACTTC | CASSDNPGQGSDEQYF